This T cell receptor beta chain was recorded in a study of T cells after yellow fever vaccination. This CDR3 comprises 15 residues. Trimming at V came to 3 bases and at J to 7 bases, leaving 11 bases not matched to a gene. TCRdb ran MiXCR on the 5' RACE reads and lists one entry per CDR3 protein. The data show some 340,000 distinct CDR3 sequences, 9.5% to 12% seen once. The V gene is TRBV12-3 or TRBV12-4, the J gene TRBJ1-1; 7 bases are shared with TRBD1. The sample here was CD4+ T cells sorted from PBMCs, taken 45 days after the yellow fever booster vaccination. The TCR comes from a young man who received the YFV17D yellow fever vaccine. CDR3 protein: CASSLLRQGYGEAFF. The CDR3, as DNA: TGTGCCAGCAGTTTGTTAAGACAGGGTTATGGTGAAGCTTTCTTT.